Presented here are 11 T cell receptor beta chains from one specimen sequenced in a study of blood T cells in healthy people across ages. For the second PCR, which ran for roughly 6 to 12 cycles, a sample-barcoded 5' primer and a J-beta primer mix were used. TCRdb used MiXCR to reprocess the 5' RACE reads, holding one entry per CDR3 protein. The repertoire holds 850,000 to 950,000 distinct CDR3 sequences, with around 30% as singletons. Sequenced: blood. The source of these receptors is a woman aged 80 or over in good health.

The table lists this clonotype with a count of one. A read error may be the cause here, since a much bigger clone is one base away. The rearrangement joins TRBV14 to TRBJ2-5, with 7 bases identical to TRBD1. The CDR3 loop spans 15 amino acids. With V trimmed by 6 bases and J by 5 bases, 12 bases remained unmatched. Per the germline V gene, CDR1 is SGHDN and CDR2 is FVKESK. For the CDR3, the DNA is TGTGCCAGCAGTTCCGGGACAGTCTGGACGGAGACCCAGTACTTC. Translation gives CASSSGTVWTETQYF.

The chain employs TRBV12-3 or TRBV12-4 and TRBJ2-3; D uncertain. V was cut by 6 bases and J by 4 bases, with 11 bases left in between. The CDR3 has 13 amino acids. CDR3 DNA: TGTGCCAGCAGGGAGAGTAGAGCAGATACGCAGTATTTT. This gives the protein CASRESRADTQYF.

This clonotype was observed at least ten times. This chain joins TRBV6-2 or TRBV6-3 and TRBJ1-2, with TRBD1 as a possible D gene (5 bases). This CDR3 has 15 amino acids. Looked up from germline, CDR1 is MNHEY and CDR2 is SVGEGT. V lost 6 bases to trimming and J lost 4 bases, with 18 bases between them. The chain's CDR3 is CASRRQGTMGYGYTF. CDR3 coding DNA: TGTGCCAGCAGGCGGCAGGGCACTATGGGCTATGGCTACACCTTC.

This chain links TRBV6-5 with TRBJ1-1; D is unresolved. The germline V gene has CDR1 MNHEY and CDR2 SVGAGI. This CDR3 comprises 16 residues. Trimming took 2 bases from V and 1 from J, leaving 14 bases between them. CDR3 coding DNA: TGTGCCAGCAGTTACCACGGGGTGGGGAAGAACACTGAAGCTTTCTTT. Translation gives CASSYHGVGKNTEAFF.

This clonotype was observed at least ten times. The CDR3 protein is CASSFQGGRETQYF. DNA for the CDR3: TGTGCCAGCAGTTTTCAGGGTGGAAGGGAGACCCAGTACTTC. This chain uses TRBV12-3 or TRBV12-4 with TRBJ2-5; D is perhaps TRBD1 (5 bases). The CDR3 contains 14 residues. Trimming shortened V by 3 bases and J by 5 bases, and 13 bases separated the two germline ends.

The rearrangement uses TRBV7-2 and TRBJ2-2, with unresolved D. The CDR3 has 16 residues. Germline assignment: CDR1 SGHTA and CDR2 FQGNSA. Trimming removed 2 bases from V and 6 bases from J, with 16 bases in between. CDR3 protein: CASSLRQPSLSGELFF. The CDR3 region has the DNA TGTGCCAGCAGCTTAAGGCAGCCCTCCCTGTCCGGGGAGCTGTTTTTT.

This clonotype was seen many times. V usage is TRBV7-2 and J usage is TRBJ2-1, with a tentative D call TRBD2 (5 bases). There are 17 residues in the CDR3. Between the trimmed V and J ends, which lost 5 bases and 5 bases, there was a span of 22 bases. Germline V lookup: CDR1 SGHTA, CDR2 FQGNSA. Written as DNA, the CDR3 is TGTGCCAGCAGCCCCGGGATGTTGCGATCTCCAGACAATGAGCAGTTCTTC. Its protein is CASSPGMLRSPDNEQFF.

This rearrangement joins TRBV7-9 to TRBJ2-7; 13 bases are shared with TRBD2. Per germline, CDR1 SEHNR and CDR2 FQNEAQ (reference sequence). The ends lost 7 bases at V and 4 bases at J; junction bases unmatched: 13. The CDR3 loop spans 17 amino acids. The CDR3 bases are TGTGCCAGCAACGACGGGACTAGCGGGACCAAACTTTACGAGCAGTACTTC. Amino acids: CASNDGTSGTKLYEQYF.

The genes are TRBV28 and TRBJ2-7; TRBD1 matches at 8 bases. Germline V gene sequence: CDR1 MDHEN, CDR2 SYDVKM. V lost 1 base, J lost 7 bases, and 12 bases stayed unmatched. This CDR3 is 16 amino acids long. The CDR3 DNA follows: TGTGCCAGCAGTTTATACAGGGGGACTGTCAACAATGAGCAGTACTTC. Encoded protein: CASSLYRGTVNNEQYF.

The chain's CDR3 is CASSSPVGDETQYF. The DNA of the CDR3 is TGTGCCAGCAGCTCGCCGGTAGGGGATGAGACCCAGTACTTC. The chain joins TRBV11-3 to TRBJ2-5; maybe TRBD1 (5 bases). Trimming took 4 bases from V and 5 from J, leaving 14 bases between them. Germline CDR1 and CDR2: SGHNT and YENEEA. The CDR3 covers 14 residues.

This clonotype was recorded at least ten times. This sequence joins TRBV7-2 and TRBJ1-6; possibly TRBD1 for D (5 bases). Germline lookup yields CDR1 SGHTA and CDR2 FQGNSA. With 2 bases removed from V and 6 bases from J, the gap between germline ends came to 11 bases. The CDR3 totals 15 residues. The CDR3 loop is CASSLTRQLNSPLHF. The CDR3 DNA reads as TGTGCCAGCAGCTTAACTAGACAGCTTAATTCACCCCTCCACTTT.